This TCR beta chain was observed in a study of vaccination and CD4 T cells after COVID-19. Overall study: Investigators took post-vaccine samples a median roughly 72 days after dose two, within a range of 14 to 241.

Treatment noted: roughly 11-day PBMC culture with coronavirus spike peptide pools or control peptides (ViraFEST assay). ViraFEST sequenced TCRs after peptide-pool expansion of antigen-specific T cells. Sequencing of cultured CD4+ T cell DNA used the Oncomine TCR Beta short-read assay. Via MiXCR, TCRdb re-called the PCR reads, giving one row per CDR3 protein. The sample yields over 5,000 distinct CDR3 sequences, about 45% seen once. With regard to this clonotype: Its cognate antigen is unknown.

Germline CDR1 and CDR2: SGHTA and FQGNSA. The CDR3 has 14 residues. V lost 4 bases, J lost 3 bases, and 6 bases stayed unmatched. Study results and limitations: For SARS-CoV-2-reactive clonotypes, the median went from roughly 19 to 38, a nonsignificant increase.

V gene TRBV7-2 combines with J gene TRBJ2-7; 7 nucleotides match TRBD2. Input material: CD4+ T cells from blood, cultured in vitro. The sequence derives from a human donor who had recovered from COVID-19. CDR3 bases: TGTGCCAGCAGCTCTGGACTAGTGGGCTACGAGCAGTACTTC. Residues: CASSSGLVGYEQYF.